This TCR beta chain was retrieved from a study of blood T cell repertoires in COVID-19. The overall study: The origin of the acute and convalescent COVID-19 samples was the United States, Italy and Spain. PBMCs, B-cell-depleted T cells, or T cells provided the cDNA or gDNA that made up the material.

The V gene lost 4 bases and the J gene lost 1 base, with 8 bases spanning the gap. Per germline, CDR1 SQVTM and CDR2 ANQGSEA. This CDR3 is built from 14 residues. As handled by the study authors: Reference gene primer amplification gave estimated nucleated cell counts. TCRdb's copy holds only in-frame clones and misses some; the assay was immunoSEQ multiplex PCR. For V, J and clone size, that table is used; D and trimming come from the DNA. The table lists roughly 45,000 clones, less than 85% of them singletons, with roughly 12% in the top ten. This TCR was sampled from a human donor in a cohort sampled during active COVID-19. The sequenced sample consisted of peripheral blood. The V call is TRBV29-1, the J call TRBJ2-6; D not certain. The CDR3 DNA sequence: TGCAGCGTTGCCAGAAGTTCTGGGGCCAACGTCCTGACTTTC. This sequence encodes CSVARSSGANVLTF.